Only a few counts were recorded for the clone carrying this T cell receptor beta chain. This record belongs to a study of blood T cell repertoires in COVID-19. Study-level information: Some COVID-19 samples were acute and others convalescent; all came from the United States, Italy and Spain. Sources were T cells, B-cell-depleted T cells, or PBMCs; the material itself was cDNA or gDNA.

In the original workflow: Cell counts per sample came from amplifying reference gene primers. Only in-frame clones appear in the TCRdb table, and some are missing; sequencing was by immunoSEQ multiplex PCR. V, J and clone size are taken as reported in that table, and D and trimming were inferred from the DNA itself. This table holds 110,000 to 150,000 clones, 86% found once. V gave up 8 bases and J gave up 4 bases; unmatched junction bases: 15. Germline CDR1 and CDR2: SNHLY and FYNNEI. CDR3 length: 17 amino acids. The chain carries TRBV2 and TRBJ2-1; TRBD2 matches at 9 bases. Material: peripheral blood. This receptor was identified in a woman aged 60-70 years with acute or convalescent COVID-19. The CDR3 loop is CASQGWRGGRGYNEQFF. DNA for the CDR3: TGTGCCAGCCAGGGGTGGCGGGGGGGCAGGGGATACAATGAGCAGTTCTTC.